This T cell receptor (beta chain) came from a study of T cells after yellow fever vaccination (dated by TCRdb to between 2017 and 2020). Regarding the research as a whole: The SMART-Seq v4 Ultra Low Input RNA kit was used to prepare libraries from fractions with low cell numbers. To follow T-cell clones before and after both primary and booster YFV17D yellow fever vaccination, bulk TCR alpha and beta repertoires underwent longitudinal sequencing. Two healthy male donors, one aged 18 to 30 and one aged 30 to 40 years, made up the cohort. Bulk PBMC replicates and cell subsets were isolated from blood drawn at multiple timepoints before and after both primary and secondary immunization. On the study overall, not on this receptor specifically: Because the study included only a couple of donors, the extent to which the findings can be generalized is limited. Most clones expanded after primary vaccination (around 96% of CD4 and 88% of CD8) were re-detected after the booster, suggesting that broad memory maintenance occurred. Because abundant contaminating clonotypes from the bulk population could be contained in FACS-sorted repertoires, computational filtering was required. Compared with the primary T-cell response, the secondary T-cell response was faster but weaker, reaching its peak on day 5 rather than on day 15. A small fraction of clonotypes showed up in both the CD4 and CD8 compartments, probably as a result of convergent recombination.

TCR cDNA was synthesized by 5'RACE template switching, which introduced a universal primer site and unique molecular identifiers. cDNA synthesis was primed from both the TCR alpha and TCR beta constant segments. Libraries were amplified in two PCR steps, with sample barcodes and sequencing adapters added in the second step. Sequencing of libraries was performed on Illumina HiSeq 2500 (2x100 bp) or NovaSeq (2x150 bp). The published analysis was carried out like this. MIGEC handled demultiplexing of reads and collapsing into UMI consensus sequences, while MiXCR performed V(D)J alignment. Using edgeR on replicate PBMC samples, clonotypes were called vaccine-responding if FDR was below 0.01 and the log2 fold change was above 5 up to day 15. Each bulk clonotype received a CD4 or CD8 identity based on whether the sequenced CD4 or CD8 repertoire contained that clonotype at higher abundance. Through fastp at Q25 and MiXCR, TCRdb rebuilt clones from the public reads, retaining in-frame beta chains. Every distinct CDR3 protein forms one entry, paired with its most common genes and DNA. Here the V and J calls rest on TCRdb's processing, not on the authors' analysis. In all, the sample holds over 300,000 distinct CDR3 sequences, and around 7.3% of those were seen once. Jointly, the top ten make up 18% of the sample.

This specimen's treatment or condition label, per the study, means: live attenuated yellow fever vaccine strain. Two biological replicates of bulk PBMCs were collected at each blood-draw timepoint. A standard Ficoll-Paque protocol was used to isolate PBMCs from peripheral blood. TriZol was used to extract RNA from bulk PBMCs, CD4 and CD8 fractions, and dextramer-positive and dextramer-negative fractions. Between the V and J ends, shortened by 4 bases and 9 bases respectively, the junction contains 11 bases. The CDR3 starts with the cysteine, ends with the phenylalanine, and has 12 residues. Only the CDR3 portion is preserved as DNA: 36 bases, with reading frame beginning at the first base. CDR1 and CDR2, looked up from the germline V gene (reference sequence), are SGHKS and YYEKEE. This clonotype occurred a few times. Its binding antigen is unknown. Nothing much larger sits one base from this clone, and base qualities are not available.

The rearranged chain carries TRBV5-5 and TRBJ2-1; a tentative D match to TRBD1 spans 6 bases. The material was PBMCs, obtained roughly 45 days after the first yellow fever vaccination. This sequence originates from a young man who received the YFV17D yellow fever vaccine. The sequence in DNA is TGTGCCAGCAGCAAACAGGGATCTGAGCAGTTCTTC. This yields the protein CASSKQGSEQFF.